These 8 T cell receptor beta chains were all obtained from the same sample, sequenced in a study of T cell responses to AZD1222 COVID-19 vaccine. Generated by immunoSEQ multiplex PCR, the TCRdb table keeps only in-frame clones and is missing some. This table has 150,000 or so clones, about 93% appearing once. Sequencing was performed on peripheral blood, taken on day 0 of MenACWY control vaccination. All receptors derive from an adult in good health.

Written as DNA, the CDR3 is TGTGCCAGCAGCAACACCTACGAGCAGTACTTC. Translated, it gives CASSNTYEQYF. The rearrangement joins TRBV7-2 to TRBJ2-7; the D is unclear. From germline, CDR1 is SGHTA and CDR2 FQGNSA. Trimming cost V 5 bases and J 2 bases, with 4 bases left between them. The CDR3 totals 11 residues. The whole variable domain, filled in from reference TRBV7-2 and TRBJ2-7, reads GAGVSQSPSNKVTEKGKDVELRCDPISGHTALYWYRQSLGQGLEFLIYFQGNSAPDKSGLPSDRFSAERTGGSVSTLTIQRTQQEDSAVYLCASSNTYEQYFGPGTRLTVT.

The chain couples TRBV15 to TRBJ2-5; the D gene is possibly TRBD1 (6 bases). The germline gives CDR1 LNHNV, CDR2 YYDKDF (reference sequence). This CDR3 spans 16 amino acids. V lost 2 bases and J 2 bases, leaving 15 bases between the germline ends. This chain's CDR3 is CATSRPAGQIQETQYF. The CDR3 coding sequence is TGTGCCACCAGCAGACCAGCCGGACAGATACAAGAGACCCAGTACTTC.

The chain has TRBV18 and TRBJ1-4; D is ambiguous. Trimming stripped 3 bases from V and 8 bases from J, with 22 bases between. The germline gives CDR1 KGHSH, CDR2 LQKENI. The CDR3 runs 17 residues. The CDR3 is CASSPRRSEYGGEKLFF. The DNA of the CDR3 is TGTGCCAGCTCACCTCGACGTTCCGAATACGGTGGGGAAAAACTGTTTTTT. Based on the CDR3 plus reference TRBV18 and TRBJ1-4, the full variable domain is NAGVMQNPRHLVRRRGQEARLRCSPMKGHSHVYWYRQLPEEGLKFMVYLQKENIIDESGMPKERFSAEFPKEGPSILRIQQVVRGDSAAYFCASSPRRSEYGGEKLFFGSGTQLSVL.

V usage is TRBV6-5 and J usage is TRBJ2-2; 8 nucleotides align to TRBD2. The CDR3 spans 15 residues. The germline CDR1 and CDR2 sequences are MNHEY and SVGAGI. The ends lost 0 bases at V and 9 bases at J; junction bases unmatched: 6. The CDR3 DNA reads TGTGCCAGCAGTTACTCCGGACTAGCTGGCCGGGAGCTGTTTTTT. Translation: CASSYSGLAGRELFF.

The genes are TRBV4-2 and TRBJ1-6, with no clear D. V dropped 3 bases and J dropped 7 bases, with 4 bases sitting between them. Germline V gene data show CDR1 as LGHNA and CDR2 as YNFKEQ. This CDR3 is 12 amino acids long. The CDR3 protein is CASSHGNSPLHF. DNA for the CDR3: TGTGCCAGCAGCCATGGAAATTCACCCCTCCACTTT.

The chain couples TRBV28 to TRBJ1-5; 11 bases line up with TRBD1. The junction had 7 bases not matched to a gene; V was cut back by 3 bases and J by 6 bases. Germline V lookup: CDR1 MDHEN, CDR2 SYDVKM. The CDR3 length is 16 residues. CDR3 residues: CASSFPGQGASQPQHF. The CDR3 DNA reads TGTGCCAGCAGTTTCCCCGGACAGGGGGCAAGTCAGCCCCAGCATTTT.

This clone was seen a handful of times. The chain recombines TRBV10-2 with TRBJ1-5; D perhaps matches TRBD1 (5 bases). The V end lost 0 bases, the J end lost 7 bases, and 13 bases lay between the germline ends. There are 15 residues in the CDR3. CDR1 WSHSY and CDR2 SAAADI come from the germline V gene. The CDR3 nucleotides read TGCGCCAGCAGTGAGTCTCGGGGGTCAGGCCAGCCCCAGCATTTT. It specifies CASSESRGSGQPQHF.

CDR3 nucleotides: TGTGCCAGCAGTGAAGGACAGGGGAGCTCTGGAAACACCATATATTTT. Its translation is CASSEGQGSSGNTIYF. The chain uses TRBV6-1 and TRBJ1-3; 8 bases are a match to TRBD1. The CDR3 has 16 residues. Germline V gives CDR1 MNHNS, CDR2 SASEGT. The J segment lost 0 bases and the V segment lost 1 base, leaving 2 bases of the junction unmatched.